These 10 T cell receptor beta chains came from one sample sequenced in a study of blood T cell repertoires in COVID-19 (dated by TCRdb to about 2020). The method was the immunoSEQ multiplex PCR assay. TCRdb holds this immuneACCESS table with in-frame rearrangements only. Some clones are missing; in checked studies, unresolved V genes explain under half, and the rest has no known cause. This sample holds about 130,000 clones; approximately 85% were observed only once. The top ten constitute roughly 13% of the sample. Sequenced material: peripheral blood. The origin of the receptors is a human donor in a cohort sampled during active COVID-19.

The chain joins TRBV14 to TRBJ2-6, with D perhaps matching TRBD2 (5 bases). The length of the CDR3 is 16 residues. Per germline, CDR1 SGHDN and CDR2 FVKESK. The germline V and J ends were trimmed by 0 bases and 0 bases, with 6 bases remaining between them. In DNA form, the CDR3 reads TGTGCCAGCAGCCAAGATCGGGACTCTGGGGCCAACGTCCTGACTTTC. Translated: CASSQDRDSGANVLTF.

The chain carries TRBV19 and TRBJ2-7; tentatively, D is TRBD2 (6 bases). Germline V gene data show CDR1 as LNHDA and CDR2 as SQIVND (reference sequence). V was clipped by 1 base and J by 7 bases, with 17 bases between them. The CDR3 has 15 amino acids. CDR3 DNA sequence: TGTGCCAGTAGTATAGTAGGTACACCGGAGGGAGAGCAGTACTTC. Translation gives CASSIVGTPEGEQYF.

The rearrangement uses TRBV30 and TRBJ2-7, with 14 bases identical to TRBD2. The CDR3 has 14 amino acids. J was trimmed by 6 bases and V by 2 bases; bases with no gene match: 3. Germline loops: CDR1 GTSNPN, CDR2 SVGIG (reference sequence). The CDR3 sequence is CAWSHGTSGGEQYF. The CDR3 DNA sequence: TGTGCCTGGAGTCACGGGACTAGCGGGGGCGAGCAGTACTTC.

The chain has TRBV6-5 and TRBJ2-7; the D gene is possibly TRBD1 (5 bases). Germline V lookup: CDR1 MNHEY, CDR2 SVGAGI. The length of the CDR3 is 15 residues. Trimming left V 2 bases short and J 2 bases short, with 13 bases between. In nucleotides, the CDR3 is TGTGCCAGCAGTTACCGCGACAGTTTCCCCTACGAGCAGTACTTC. Protein: CASSYRDSFPYEQYF.

This chain connects TRBV5-1 to TRBJ1-1; a possible D gene is TRBD1 (5 bases). V lost 4 bases to trimming and J lost 4 bases, with 14 bases between them. The CDR3 runs 14 residues. CDR1 is SGHRS, CDR2 YFSETQ, per germline. The CDR3 sequence is CASSLRVGGTEAFF. Here the CDR3 DNA reads TGCGCCAGCAGCCTGCGTGTGGGGGGCACTGAAGCTTTCTTT. The full variable domain, rest sourced from reference TRBV5-1 and TRBJ1-1, is KAGVTQTPRYLIKTRGQQVTLSCSPISGHRSVSWYQQTPGQGLQFLFEYFSETQRNKGNFPGRFSGRQFSNSRSEMNVSTLELGDSALYLCASSLRVGGTEAFFGQGTRLTVV.

CDR3 nucleotides: TGCGCCAGCAGCTTGACAGGACAGGGAAACTATGGCTACACCTTC. Translated: CASSLTGQGNYGYTF. The chain employs TRBV5-1 and TRBJ1-2, with 8 bases lining up with TRBD1. The CDR3 totals 15 residues. The J segment lost 2 bases and the V segment lost 1 base, leaving 4 bases of the junction unmatched. The germline CDR1 and CDR2 sequences are SGHRS and YFSETQ.

This chain joins TRBV27 and TRBJ2-3; D gene uncertain. This CDR3 is built from 15 residues. The germline CDR1 and CDR2 sequences are MNHEY and SMNVEV (reference sequence). Trimming took off 6 bases at V and 2 bases at J, with 15 bases between the two ends. The CDR3, as DNA: TGTGCCAGCAGCCCGAAGGAGACCATCACAGATACGCAGTATTTT. Protein product: CASSPKETITDTQYF.

The chain has TRBV5-1 and TRBJ1-1; D is unresolved. Deletions cut 0 bases from V and 7 bases from J, with 16 bases between. This CDR3 has 15 amino acids. Germline V gene data show CDR1 as SGHRS and CDR2 as YFSETQ. CDR3 in DNA: TGCGCCAGCAGCTTGGGAGGTGTGAGAGATCTTGAAGCTTTCTTT. Its protein is CASSLGGVRDLEAFF.

This chain joins TRBV2 and TRBJ1-2; perhaps TRBD1 as D (5 bases). V gave up 7 bases and J gave up 6 bases, with 15 bases separating them. Germline lookup yields CDR1 SNHLY and CDR2 FYNNEI. The CDR3 extends over 13 amino acids. In DNA, the CDR3 is TGTGCCAGCACCCCACGTACAGGAAATGGCTACACCTTC. The encoded protein is CASTPRTGNGYTF.

V and J are TRBV3-1 (or the pseudogene TRBV3-2) and TRBJ1-6; 8 bases align to TRBD1. With V trimmed by 2 bases and J by 10 bases, 10 bases remained unmatched. The CDR3 is 16 residues long. Germline V CDR1 and CDR2: LGHDT, YNNKEL (reference sequence). CDR3 DNA: TGTGCCAGCAGCCAAAGCGACAGGGGAAGCCGATCACCCCTCCACTTT. Its translation is CASSQSDRGSRSPLHF.